The source of this TCR beta chain is a study of radiotherapy plus CTLA-4 blockade in lung cancer. Using immunoSEQ multiplex PCR, the repertoire was profiled, and TCRdb retains in-frame clones only, with some absent. The data hold approximately 110,000 clones, with about four fifths observed a single time. This CDR3 has 11 amino acids. Germline V gene lookup returns CDR1 DFQATT and CDR2 SNEGSKA (reference sequence). The V gene lost 4 bases and the J gene lost 4 bases, with 7 bases spanning the gap. The sequence was collected from a human donor with non-small cell lung cancer that progressed on radiotherapy plus ipilimumab. Some clones in this sample may be carry-over from other donors' samples. Here the sequenced sample was peripheral blood, taken from a patient treated with radiotherapy plus ipilimumab. The chain carries TRBV20-1 and TRBJ1-2; D ambiguous. The CDR3 spells CSAIGIYGYTF. CDR3 sequence (DNA): TGCAGTGCTATCGGAATCTATGGCTACACCTTC.